This TCR beta chain was captured in a study of blood T cell repertoires in COVID-19. The CDR3 spans 12 amino acids, including both terminal residues. Germline V gene lookup returns CDR1 SNHLY and CDR2 FYNNEI. Comments on this clone: It is likely a read error, because the conserved phenylalanine at the end of the CDR3 is missing. The DNA is left out, because the CDR3 cannot be placed on it with certainty; the CDR3 is given as TCRdb lists it.

Assay used: immunoSEQ multiplex PCR; TCRdb lists only in-frame clones, some missing. The sample holds 150,000 to 200,000 clones, about nine tenths seen once. The sample was peripheral blood. The J gene is TRBJ2-7, the V gene TRBV2; the D call of TRBD2 is as the table states it, not checked on the DNA. The sequence came from a man younger than 35 with COVID-19, enrolled during active disease. CDR3 amino acids: CASILTGTSRMN.